Listed below are T cell receptor beta chains from one sample, sequenced in a study of T cell changes during pregnancy in multiple sclerosis. Profiled with immunoSEQ multiplex PCR; TCRdb holds only in-frame clones, not every one. The sample lists roughly 23,000 clones; approximately 86% were seen once. The sample was CD4+ T cells from peripheral blood mononuclear cells, taken in the first trimester of pregnancy. The receptors shown here come from a female donor in good health, enrolled as a control in a pregnancy study. CDR3s include the opening cysteine and the closing phenylalanine or tryptophan. A D gene is named only where the DNA matches it firmly. For some rows the clone size is stated as once, few or many, or as a class when expanded; others skip it.

abundance	v_gene	d_gene	j_gene	CDR3aa	CDR3nt
.	TRBV19	TRBD1	TRBJ1-4	CASSFDRVGKNEKLFF	TGTGCCAGTAGTTTCGACAGGGTAGGGAAAAATGAAAAACTGTTTTTT
.	TRBV6-1	TRBD2	TRBJ2-3	CASSDGTSGGLFYGTDTQYF	TGTGCCAGCAGTGATGGGACTAGCGGGGGCCTCTTTTATGGCACAGATACGCAGTATTTT
.	TRBV11-2	.	TRBJ2-1	CASSFLAGTHEQFF	TGTGCCAGCAGCTTCCTTGCGGGAACCCATGAGCAGTTCTTC
.	TRBV10-2	.	TRBJ1-6	CASIDSSYNSPLHF	TGCGCCAGCATCGACAGCTCCTATAATTCACCCCTCCACTTT
.	TRBV12-5	TRBD1	TRBJ1-5	CASGLAGTGSQPQHF	TGTGCTAGTGGTTTGGCCGGGACAGGGAGTCAGCCCCAGCATTTT
.	TRBV19	.	TRBJ1-5	CASSARQANQPQHF	TGTGCCAGTAGCGCCCGACAGGCCAATCAGCCCCAGCATTTT
.	TRBV27	.	TRBJ1-2	CASSLDRRASGYTF	TGTGCCAGCAGTTTAGACAGGCGAGCGAGTGGCTACACCTTC
.	TRBV9	.	TRBJ2-7	CASSVGVNREYEQYF	TGTGCCAGCAGCGTAGGCGTTAACAGGGAGTACGAGCAGTACTTC
.	TRBV30	TRBD2	TRBJ2-1	CAWSVRRTSGRPDEQFF	TGTGCCTGGAGTGTTCGGAGGACTAGCGGGAGGCCGGATGAGCAGTTCTTC
.	TRBV29-1	TRBD2	TRBJ2-1	CSVEHGGGANEQFF	TGCAGCGTTGAGCATGGCGGGGGGGCCAATGAGCAGTTCTTC
.	TRBV5-1	TRBD2	TRBJ2-7	CASSSGLSGGGYEQYF	TGCGCCAGCAGCTCCGGACTAAGCGGGGGGGGTTACGAGCAGTACTTC
.	TRBV4-1	.	TRBJ2-5	CASSHRTEQETQYF	TGCGCCAGCAGCCATCGAACAGAACAGGAGACCCAGTACTTC
.	TRBV7-8	TRBD1	TRBJ2-5	CASSDATGSRETQYF	TGTGCCAGCAGCGACGCGACAGGGTCGCGGGAGACCCAGTACTTC
.	TRBV5-1	.	TRBJ1-1	CASSLAGGDTEAFF	TGCGCCAGCAGCTTGGCCGGGGGGGACACTGAAGCTTTCTTT
.	TRBV5-3	.	TRBJ2-7	CARSRRQVGPSRTYEQYF	TGTGCCAGAAGCCGTAGACAGGTAGGACCATCCAGGACCTACGAGCAGTACTTC
.	TRBV5-1	TRBD1	TRBJ1-1	CASSLATGGAKKAFF	TGCGCCAGCAGCTTAGCGACAGGGGGCGCGAAGAAAGCTTTCTTT
.	TRBV5-1	TRBD2	TRBJ2-1	CASSPTRGGYSYNEQFF	TGCGCCAGCAGCCCCACCCGCGGGGGATACTCCTACAATGAGCAGTTCTTC
once	TRBV11-2	.	TRBJ2-3	CASSLGDFFSTDTQYF	TGTGCCAGCAGCTTGGGGGACTTTTTTAGCACAGATACGCAGTATTTT
.	TRBV5-1	TRBD2	TRBJ2-7	CASSLDPSGYEQYF	TGCGCCAGCAGCTTGGATCCTAGCGGCTACGAGCAGTACTTC
.	TRBV5-1	.	TRBJ1-2	CASSSKGEGNYGYTF	TGCGCCAGCAGCTCGAAAGGGGAGGGTAACTATGGCTACACCTTC
.	TRBV19	.	TRBJ1-5	CASSRGTLSNQPQHF	TGTGCCAGTAGTAGAGGGACACTGAGCAATCAGCCCCAGCATTTT
.	TRBV6-5	.	TRBJ1-5	CASSYGGGNQPQHF	TGTGCCAGCAGTTACGGGGGGGGCAATCAGCCCCAGCATTTT
.	TRBV5-5	TRBD1	TRBJ1-5	CASSSTGSGWDQPQHF	TGTGCCAGCAGCTCGACAGGGAGCGGGTGGGATCAGCCCCAGCATTTT
few	TRBV2	TRBD2	TRBJ2-1	CAIGTSGFYNEQFF	TGTGCCATCGGGACTAGCGGATTCTACAATGAGCAGTTCTTC
medium-sized	TRBV29-1	TRBD1	TRBJ1-2	CSVGQGSNYGYTF	TGCAGCGTTGGACAGGGAAGTAACTATGGCTACACCTTC
.	TRBV29-1	.	TRBJ1-1	CSAKRAKNTEAFF	TGCAGCGCTAAGAGGGCCAAGAACACTGAAGCTTTCTTT
.	TRBV19	TRBD1	TRBJ2-7	CASSRDRAGEQYF	TGTGCCAGTAGCCGGGACAGGGCTGGCGAGCAGTACTTC